Below are 21 T cell receptor beta chains sequenced from a single sample in a study of shared clonotypes between healthy human individuals. This table comes from immunoSEQ multiplex PCR, and its TCRdb copy is limited to in-frame clones, with some not included. The repertoire holds approximately 2.1 million clones, approximately 93% seen once, with about 0.41% in the top ten. The sample taken for sequencing was naive CD4+ T cells from PBMCs. Specified subset: CD45RA+ positively selected. All receptors come from a man aged 18 to 30 in good health. Some clones in this sample may be carry-over from other donors' samples.

The chain employs TRBV7-9 and TRBJ1-3; D possibly corresponds to TRBD1 (6 bases). CDR1 and CDR2 (germline): SEHNR, FQNEAQ (reference sequence). The CDR3 extends over 14 amino acids. The V gene lost 4 bases and the J gene lost 7 bases, with 14 bases spanning the gap. CDR3 in amino acids: CASSYDIQGNTIYF. CDR3 coding DNA: TGTGCCAGCAGCTACGACATCCAGGGGAACACCATATATTTT.

This chain uses TRBV7-7 with TRBJ2-1; a weak D match, TRBD2 (5 bases). The CDR3 extends over 14 amino acids. Germline values: CDR1 SSHAT, CDR2 FNYEAQ (reference sequence). The V end lost 1 base, the J end lost 5 bases, and 9 bases lay between the germline ends. DNA of the CDR3: TGTGCCAGCAGCTTAGGAACGGGAAACAATGAGCAGTTCTTC. It is translated as CASSLGTGNNEQFF.

This chain uses TRBV4-1 with TRBJ2-3; 13 nucleotides agree with TRBD2. The CDR3 runs to 16 residues. The J segment lost 3 bases and the V segment lost 4 bases, leaving 4 bases of the junction unmatched. CDR1 MGHRA and CDR2 YSYEKL come from the germline V gene. The CDR3 nucleotides are TGCGCCAGCAGCCGGCGACTAGCGGGAGGAACAGATACGCAGTATTTT. This sequence encodes CASSRRLAGGTDTQYF.

J is TRBJ2-5 and V is TRBV7-8; 11 positions agree with TRBD2. With V trimmed by 0 bases and J by 1 base, 4 bases remained unmatched. CDR1 is SGHVS, CDR2 FQNEAQ, per germline. The CDR3 runs to 17 residues. Written as DNA, the CDR3 is TGTGCCAGCAGCTTAGCGATTAGCGGGAGGGCCCAAGAGACCCAGTACTTC. This translates into CASSLAISGRAQETQYF.

Concerning this clone: Other DNA sequences within the sample encode an identical CDR3. The CDR3 sequence: CASSQGLAGTDTQYF. In DNA form, the CDR3 reads TGTGCCAGCTCCCAAGGACTAGCGGGTACAGATACGCAGTATTTT. The rearrangement links TRBV18 to TRBJ2-3, with 11 bases identical to TRBD2. The CDR3 runs 15 residues. The trim removed 6 bases at V and 3 bases at J, leaving 5 bases unmatched. Germline V gene data show CDR1 as KGHSH and CDR2 as LQKENI. Drawing the rest from reference TRBV18 and TRBJ2-3, the complete variable domain is NAGVMQNPRHLVRRRGQEARLRCSPMKGHSHVYWYRQLPEEGLKFMVYLQKENIIDESGMPKERFSAEFPKEGPSILRIQQVVRGDSAAYFCASSQGLAGTDTQYFGPGTRLTVL.

Notes on this clone: This CDR3 is also generated by other DNA sequences in the sample. This chain links TRBV30 with TRBJ1-3; no reliable D call. Germline lookup yields CDR1 GTSNPN and CDR2 SVGIG (reference sequence). Trimming took 5 bases from V and 0 from J, leaving 5 bases between them. This CDR3 is 12 amino acids long. The CDR3 here is CAWSSSGNTIYF. The DNA for the CDR3 is TGTGCCTGGTCCAGCTCTGGAAACACCATATATTTT.

This clone has more than one count but fewer than ten. The rearrangement uses TRBV6-5 and TRBJ1-5, with D tentatively TRBD1 (6 bases). The germline V gene has CDR1 MNHEY and CDR2 SVGAGI. The V and J ends lost 6 bases and 6 bases respectively, with 12 bases between them. The CDR3 extends over 13 amino acids. CDR3 DNA sequence: TGTGCCAGCAGACTCAGGGGTGGTCAGCCCCAGCATTTT. The encoded protein is CASRLRGGQPQHF.

The V call is TRBV5-1, the J call TRBJ2-5, with 7 bases fitting TRBD1. The CDR3 is made up of 15 amino acids. CDR1 and CDR2 from the germline V gene are SGHRS and YFSETQ. Trimming at V came to 0 bases and at J to 4 bases, leaving 6 bases not matched to a gene. The CDR3 loop reads CASSLEGASGETQYF. In nucleotides, the CDR3 is TGCGCCAGCAGCTTGGAGGGGGCTTCGGGAGAGACCCAGTACTTC.

Worth noting for this clone: Other nucleotide sequences from this sample produce the same CDR3. The chain is built from TRBV6-6 and TRBJ1-5; unclear D gene. Deletions cut 4 bases from V and 0 bases from J, with 1 base between. The CDR3 contains 12 residues. Germline CDR1 reads MNHNY; CDR2 reads SVGAGI (reference sequence). CDR3 nucleotides: TGTGCCAGCAGTTTTAGCAATCAGCCCCAGCATTTT. It encodes CASSFSNQPQHF.

The chain joins TRBV18 to TRBJ2-7; D possibly corresponds to TRBD1 (6 bases). Germline V gene data show CDR1 as KGHSH and CDR2 as LQKENI. V was clipped by 1 base and J by 4 bases, with 14 bases between them. The CDR3 covers 15 residues. CDR3 residues: CASSPRTVGAYEQYF. The CDR3, as DNA: TGTGCCAGCTCACCACGGACAGTCGGGGCTTACGAGCAGTACTTC.

The chain has TRBV9 and TRBJ2-6; the match to TRBD2 covers 9 bases. V was pared by 0 bases and J by 0 bases, with 7 bases of the junction left unmatched. The CDR3 contains 19 residues. Germline V lookup: CDR1 SGDLS, CDR2 YYNGEE. The CDR3, as DNA: TGTGCCAGCAGCGTAGCGTTCGGCGGGAGGGCCTCTGGGGCCAACGTCCTGACTTTC. This sequence encodes CASSVAFGGRASGANVLTF.

The rearrangement joins TRBV27 to TRBJ2-1; TRBD1 matches 12 bases. Trimming at V came to 5 bases and at J to 6 bases, leaving 8 bases not matched to a gene. Germline V CDR1 and CDR2: MNHEY, SMNVEV (reference sequence). CDR3 length: 16 amino acids. CDR3 region: CASSPTGTGGVNEQFF. The CDR3 nucleotides read TGTGCCAGCAGTCCTACCGGGACAGGGGGCGTCAATGAGCAGTTCTTC.

The rearrangement joins TRBV7-8 to TRBJ2-6; D not certain. With 1 base removed from V and 1 base from J, the gap between germline ends came to 5 bases. The length of the CDR3 is 15 residues. Germline V gene sequence: CDR1 SGHVS, CDR2 FQNEAQ. This CDR3 reads CASSLGSSGANVLTF. The DNA for the CDR3 is TGTGCCAGCAGCTTAGGGAGTTCTGGGGCCAACGTCCTGACTTTC.

The chain combines TRBV28 with TRBJ1-1, with TRBD1 matching over 7 bases. The CDR3 loop spans 16 amino acids. J was trimmed by 1 base and V by 5 bases; bases with no gene match: 10. The germline gives CDR1 MDHEN, CDR2 SYDVKM. CDR3: CASSDPRGPGNTEAFF. As DNA, the CDR3 is TGTGCCAGCAGTGACCCGAGGGGGCCGGGGAACACTGAAGCTTTCTTT.

The chain combines TRBV10-3 with TRBJ2-7; no reliable D call. The CDR3 runs 16 residues. Trimming took 4 bases from V and 0 from J, leaving 16 bases between them. CDR1 and CDR2 (germline): ENHRY, SYGVKD. The CDR3 region is CAISAFMARSSYEQYF. The CDR3 DNA reads as TGTGCCATCAGTGCCTTTATGGCCAGGAGCTCCTACGAGCAGTACTTC.

The V and J genes are TRBV30 and TRBJ2-3; a possible D gene is TRBD2 (5 bases). This CDR3 contains 14 residues. Looked up from germline, CDR1 is GTSNPN and CDR2 is SVGIG (reference sequence). The V gene lost 0 bases and the J gene lost 4 bases, with 11 bases spanning the gap. In DNA, the CDR3 is TGTGCCTGGAGTGTTTCGGGGAACCCAGATACGCAGTATTTT. Amino acid sequence: CAWSVSGNPDTQYF.

The chain has TRBV7-2 and TRBJ1-2; tentatively, D is TRBD1 (6 bases). CDR3 length equals 14 residues. V shed 5 bases and J shed 5 bases, with 15 bases lying between them. Germline V gene lookup returns CDR1 SGHTA and CDR2 FQGNSA. The CDR3 here is CASSIRGGKYGYTF. The CDR3 region has the DNA TGTGCCAGCAGCATAAGAGGGGGGAAATATGGCTACACCTTC.

The rearrangement joins TRBV5-1 to TRBJ1-3; D ambiguous. The CDR3 is made up of 15 amino acids. V lost 4 bases to trimming and J lost 0 bases, with 11 bases between them. Germline V gives CDR1 SGHRS, CDR2 YFSETQ. The CDR3 protein is CASSPPTRSGNTIYF. CDR3 bases: TGCGCCAGCAGCCCCCCAACGCGCTCTGGAAACACCATATATTTT.

V and J are TRBV12-5 and TRBJ2-2, with D unclear. This CDR3 contains 13 residues. The germline CDR1 and CDR2 sequences are LGHNT and FRNRAP. Trimming pared 8 bases from V and 0 bases from J, leaving 7 bases between. The CDR3 sequence is CASYSPNTGELFF. The CDR3, as DNA: TGTGCTAGTTACAGTCCGAACACCGGGGAGCTGTTTTTT. The full variable domain, with the rest looked up from reference TRBV12-5 and TRBJ2-2, is DARVTQTPRHKVTEMGQEVTMRCQPILGHNTVFWYRQTMMQGLELLAYFRNRAPLDDSGMPKDRFSAEMPDATLATLKIQPSEPRDSAVYFCASYSPNTGELFFGEGSRLTVL.

The gene calls are TRBV6-1 and TRBJ2-7, with D perhaps being TRBD1 or TRBD2 (5 bases each). This CDR3 comprises 14 residues. Deletions cut 5 bases from V and 1 base from J, with 12 bases between. CDR1 MNHNS and CDR2 SASEGT come from the germline V gene. This chain's CDR3 is CASSPGSRSYEQYF. CDR3 bases: TGTGCCAGCAGTCCAGGGAGTAGGTCCTACGAGCAGTACTTC.

The chain has TRBV5-1 and TRBJ2-1; possibly TRBD1 for D (6 bases). V was clipped by 2 bases and J by 10 bases, with 10 bases between them. This CDR3 has 12 residues. The germline V gene has CDR1 SGHRS and CDR2 YFSETQ. The CDR3 DNA is TGCGCCAGCAGCTTTTCCGACAGGGAGCAGTTCTTC. Its translation is CASSFSDREQFF.